This record concerns one T cell receptor beta chain sequence. There are a few counts of this clonotype. The antigen it recognizes is unknown. No base-level quality is on record; no much larger clone is a single base apart. This record belongs to a study. For sequencing, an Illumina MiSeq was employed. Clones were called with MiXCR by TCRdb after fastp trimmed the public reads at Q25, and only in-frame beta chains were retained. Under each unique CDR3 protein, matching rows form one entry showing the most common genes and DNA. Recorded for this sample are over 1,500 distinct CDR3 sequences; roughly 8% of them occurred a single time. Approximately 12% of the sample is taken by the ten largest. The specimen was CD4+ T cells from peripheral blood. This clonotype was sampled from a human donor with rheumatoid arthritis.

The nucleotide sequence reads as follows: TGTGCCAGCAGTTTCGGGGGGCGCACCGGGGAGCTGTTTTTT. It is translated as CASSFGGRTGELFF. Here the chain combines TRBV12-3 or TRBV12-4 and TRBJ2-2, with TRBD2 as a weak D call on 7 bases. The junction carries 9 bases between V and J, which are trimmed by 3 bases and 4 bases respectively. Its CDR3 holds 14 amino acids, cysteine through phenylalanine. Only the CDR3 DNA stays, 42 bases, in frame from base 1.